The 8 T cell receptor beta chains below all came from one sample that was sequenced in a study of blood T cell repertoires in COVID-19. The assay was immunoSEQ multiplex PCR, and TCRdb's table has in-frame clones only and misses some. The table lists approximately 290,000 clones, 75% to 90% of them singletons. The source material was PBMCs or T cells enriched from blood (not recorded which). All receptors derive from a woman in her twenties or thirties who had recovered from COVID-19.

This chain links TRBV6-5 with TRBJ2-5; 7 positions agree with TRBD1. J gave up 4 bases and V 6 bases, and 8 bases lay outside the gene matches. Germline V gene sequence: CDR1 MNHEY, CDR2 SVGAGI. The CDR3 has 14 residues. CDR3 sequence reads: CASSQNPGGETQYF. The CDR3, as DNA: TGTGCCAGCAGCCAGAACCCAGGGGGAGAGACCCAGTACTTC.

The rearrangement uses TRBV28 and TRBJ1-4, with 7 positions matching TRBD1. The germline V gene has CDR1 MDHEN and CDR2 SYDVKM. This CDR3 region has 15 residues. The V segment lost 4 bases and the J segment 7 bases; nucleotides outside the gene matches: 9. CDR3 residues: CASSSPNRGFEKLFF. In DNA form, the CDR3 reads TGTGCCAGCAGTTCTCCTAACAGGGGATTTGAAAAACTGTTTTTT.

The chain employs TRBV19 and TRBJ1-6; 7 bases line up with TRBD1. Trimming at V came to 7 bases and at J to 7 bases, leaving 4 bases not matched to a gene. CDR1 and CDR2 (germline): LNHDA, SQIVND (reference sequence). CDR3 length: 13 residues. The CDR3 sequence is CASKTGPNSPLHF. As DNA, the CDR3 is TGTGCCAGTAAGACAGGGCCAAATTCACCCCTCCACTTT.

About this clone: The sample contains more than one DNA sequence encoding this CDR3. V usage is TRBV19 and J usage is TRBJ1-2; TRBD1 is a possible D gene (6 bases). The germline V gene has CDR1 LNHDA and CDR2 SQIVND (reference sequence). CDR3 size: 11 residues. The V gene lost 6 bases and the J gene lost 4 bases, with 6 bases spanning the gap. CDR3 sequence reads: CASRQGYGYTF. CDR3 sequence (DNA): TGTGCCAGTAGACAGGGCTATGGCTACACCTTC.

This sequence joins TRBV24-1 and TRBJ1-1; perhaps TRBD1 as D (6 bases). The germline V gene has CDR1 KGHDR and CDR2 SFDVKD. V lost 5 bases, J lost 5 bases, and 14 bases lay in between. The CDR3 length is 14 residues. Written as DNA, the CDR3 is TGTGCCACCAGTGGCAAGGGCAGGGGAACTGAAGCTTTCTTT. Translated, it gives CATSGKGRGTEAFF.

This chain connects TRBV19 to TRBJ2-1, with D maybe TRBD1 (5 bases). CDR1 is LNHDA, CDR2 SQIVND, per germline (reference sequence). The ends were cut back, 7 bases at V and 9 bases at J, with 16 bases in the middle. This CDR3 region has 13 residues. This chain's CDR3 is CASTLGAWGEQFF. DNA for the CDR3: TGTGCCAGTACCCTTGGGGCTTGGGGTGAGCAGTTCTTC.

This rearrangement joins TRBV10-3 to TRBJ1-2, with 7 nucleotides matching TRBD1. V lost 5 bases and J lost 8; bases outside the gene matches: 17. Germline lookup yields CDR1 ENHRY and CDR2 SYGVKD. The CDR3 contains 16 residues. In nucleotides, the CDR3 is TGTGCCATCAGTTCCAACCTCGACAGGGAGAGGAGGGGCTACACCTTC. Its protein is CAISSNLDRERRGYTF.

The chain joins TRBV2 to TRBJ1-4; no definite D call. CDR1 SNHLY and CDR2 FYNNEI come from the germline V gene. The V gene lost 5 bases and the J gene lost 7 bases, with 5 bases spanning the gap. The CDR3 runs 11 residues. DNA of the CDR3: TGTGCCAGCAGTTTCAGTGAAAAACTGTTTTTT. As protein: CASSFSEKLFF. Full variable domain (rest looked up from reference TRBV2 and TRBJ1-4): EPEVTQTPSHQVTQMGQEVILRCVPISNHLYFYWYRQILGQKVEFLVSFYNNEISEKSEIFDDQFSVERPDGSNFTLKIRSTKLEDSAMYFCASSFSEKLFFGSGTQLSVL.